This T cell receptor beta chain was recorded in a study of blood T cell repertoires in COVID-19. Under the authors' procedure: Quantification of nucleated cells was approximated via reference gene primer amplification. Only in-frame clones appear in the TCRdb table, and some are missing; sequencing was by immunoSEQ multiplex PCR. Clone size and the V and J calls come from that table; the DNA yielded D and trimming. The repertoire consists of approximately 470,000 clones, with about 90% occurring once and the leading ten covering under 0.85%. V lost 3 bases and J 5 bases, leaving 14 bases between the germline ends. In germline, CDR1 is LNHDA, CDR2 SQIVND (reference sequence). This CDR3 is 15 amino acids long. In Cohort 3, a recovered donor had either two negative PCRs, clearance, or symptom resolution.

The chain has TRBV19 and TRBJ2-1; TRBD1 might be the D (6 bases). Sequenced: PBMCs or T cells enriched from blood (not recorded which). The receptor comes from a woman aged 18-29 years who had recovered from COVID-19. The DNA for the CDR3 is TGTGCCAGTAGTATCCCGGACAGTTTCGACAATGAGCAGTTCTTC. It translates to CASSIPDSFDNEQFF.